Here is one T cell receptor beta chain with its context. Its antigen is still unknown. This CDR3 has 13 amino acids. The V gene end was trimmed by 9 bases and the J gene end by 3 bases; junction bases not matched to a gene: 6. Germline V lookup: CDR1 LNHDA, CDR2 SQIVND (reference sequence). The record originates from a study of cytomegalovirus exposure and HLA in healthy donors. The overall study: The study's early data release held roughly 91 million unique TCRs from HLA-typed donors.

PCR amplification relied on 60 Vbeta primers (plus 13 Jbeta primers). Profiled with immunoSEQ multiplex PCR; TCRdb holds only in-frame clones, not every one. The profile shows about 120,000 clones, 76% of them singletons. General study points: CMV antigen specificity of a few CMV-associated chains was confirmed in vitro.

Sequenced material: PBMCs. This TCR came from a man under 40 in good health and CMV-seropositive. V usage is TRBV19 and J usage is TRBJ2-7, with TRBD1 matching over 9 bases. The CDR3 loop is CASRTGGGYEQYF. CDR3 DNA sequence: TGTGCCAGCCGCACAGGGGGCGGCTACGAGCAGTACTTC.